Below, one T cell receptor beta chain is given with its context. In the authors' workflow: Using reference gene primer amplification, nucleated cell counts were estimated. The table came from immunoSEQ multiplex PCR; TCRdb's copy has only in-frame clones and leaves some out. V and J calls and clone size are those listed in that table; D and trimming were worked out from the DNA. The sample has tens of thousands of clones; over 75% are singletons. The V gene lost 4 bases and the J gene lost 1 base, with 13 bases spanning the gap. CDR1 and CDR2 from the germline V gene are SGHTA and FQGTGA. The CDR3 has 15 amino acids. The data originate from a study of blood T cell repertoires in COVID-19. Whole-study context: Italy, Spain and the United States were the sources of the convalescent and acute COVID-19 samples. PBMCs, B-cell-depleted T cells, or T cells were the source of the cDNA or gDNA that made up the material.

V gene TRBV7-3 combines with J gene TRBJ1-1; D might be TRBD1 (5 bases). The receptor's source is a man in his 70s with active COVID-19. Sample: peripheral blood. The DNA for the CDR3 is TGTGCCAGCAGCTCGAACCCGGGGGGGAACACTGAAGCTTTCTTT. It is translated as CASSSNPGGNTEAFF.